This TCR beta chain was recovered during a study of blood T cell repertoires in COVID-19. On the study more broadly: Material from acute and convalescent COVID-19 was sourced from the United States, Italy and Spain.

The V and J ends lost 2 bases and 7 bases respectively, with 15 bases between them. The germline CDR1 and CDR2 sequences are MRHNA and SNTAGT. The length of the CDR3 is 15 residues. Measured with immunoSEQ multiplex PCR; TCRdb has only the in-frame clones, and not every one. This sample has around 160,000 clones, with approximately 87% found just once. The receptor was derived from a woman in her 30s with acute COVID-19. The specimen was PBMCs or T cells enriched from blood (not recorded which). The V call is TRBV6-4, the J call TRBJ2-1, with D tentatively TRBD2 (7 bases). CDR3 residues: CASSDGPEGGNEQFF. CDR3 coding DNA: TGTGCCAGCAGTGACGGCCCGGAGGGGGGGAATGAGCAGTTCTTC.